The 12 T cell receptor beta chains presented below share a single source sample, sequenced in a study of T cell responses to AZD1222 COVID-19 vaccine. Clones were sequenced by immunoSEQ multiplex PCR, and TCRdb holds only the in-frame ones, with some missing. The sample carries more than 90,000 clones, 85% to 90% recorded once. The sample consisted of peripheral blood, taken 28 days after the second AZD1222 dose. Source of these receptors: an adult who received the AZD1222 COVID-19 vaccine.

The chain recombines TRBV7-2 with TRBJ1-5; tentatively, D is TRBD1 (5 bases). The germline gives CDR1 SGHTA, CDR2 FQGNSA. The V gene lost 2 bases and the J gene lost 7 bases, with 9 bases spanning the gap. There are 13 residues in the CDR3. The CDR3 loop is CASSLWRDQPQHF. CDR3 in DNA: TGTGCCAGCAGCTTATGGAGGGACCAGCCCCAGCATTTT.

This chain uses TRBV10-2 with TRBJ2-5, with TRBD2 matching 12 bases. Per the germline V gene, CDR1 is WSHSY and CDR2 is SAAADI. This CDR3 comprises 17 residues. The junction had 5 bases not matched to a gene; V was cut back by 0 bases and J by 3 bases. The CDR3 coding sequence is TGCGCCAGCAGTGAGTCGAAGGCTAGCGGGAGGGAAGAGACCCAGTACTTC. It yields the protein CASSESKASGREETQYF.

The chain recombines TRBV10-2 with TRBJ1-6; TRBD1 matches 7 bases. This CDR3 region has 19 residues. From germline, CDR1 is WSHSY and CDR2 SAAADI. With V trimmed by 6 bases and J by 10 bases, 24 bases remained unmatched. The CDR3 bases are TGCGCCAGCAGGGACCTGGTAGGGGGCGTTCGCCGGGCGGGGTCACCCCTCCACTTT. This codes for CASRDLVGGVRRAGSPLHF.

This chain links TRBV6-4 with TRBJ2-1; D is perhaps TRBD1 or TRBD2 (5 bases each). The CDR3 consists of 16 residues. Germline lookup yields CDR1 MRHNA and CDR2 SNTAGT. V lost 2 bases and J 9 bases, leaving 20 bases between the germline ends. CDR3 DNA: TGTGCCAGCAGTGACGGACGTGGGTATGGGGACCTTGAGCAGTTCTTC. This codes for CASSDGRGYGDLEQFF.

This clone was picked up one time. The chain combines TRBV6-5 with TRBJ2-5; 9 nucleotides line up with TRBD1. CDR3 length: 15 amino acids. Germline CDR1 reads MNHEY; CDR2 reads SVGAGI. V shed 0 bases and J 3 bases; nucleotides not matched to a gene: 2. Here the CDR3 reads CASSYSGTGKETQYF. The CDR3 nucleotides read TGTGCCAGCAGTTACTCAGGGACAGGGAAAGAGACCCAGTACTTC.

The J gene is TRBJ2-7, the V gene TRBV6-4; no definite D call. Between the trimmed V and J ends, which lost 0 bases and 4 bases, there was a span of 7 bases. The CDR3 loop spans 13 amino acids. CDR1 MRHNA and CDR2 SNTAGT come from the germline V gene. The CDR3 spells CASSDSVQYEQYF. DNA of the CDR3: TGTGCCAGCAGTGACTCGGTTCAATACGAGCAGTACTTC.

V is TRBV3-1 (or the pseudogene TRBV3-2) and J is TRBJ2-5; 7 bases line up with TRBD2. From germline, CDR1 is LGHDT and CDR2 YNNKEL (reference sequence). The CDR3 is 13 residues long. The V and J ends lost 6 bases and 9 bases, in that order; junction bases with no gene match: 10. The DNA for the CDR3 is TGTGCCAGCAGAGCAGGCGGGAGTGGGTCCCAGTACTTC. This codes for CASRAGGSGSQYF.

DNA of the CDR3: TGTGCCGCCCGTCGACGGGAAAATCAGCCCCAGCATTTT. Translation gives CAARRRENQPQHF. This chain joins TRBV6-5 and TRBJ1-5; no clear D gene. Germline V lookup: CDR1 MNHEY, CDR2 SVGAGI. The CDR3 is 13 amino acids. Trimming pared 11 bases from V and 4 bases from J, leaving 15 bases between.

The J gene is TRBJ1-2, the V gene TRBV3-1 (or the pseudogene TRBV3-2); D possibly corresponds to TRBD1 (5 bases). Trimming removed 0 bases from V and 3 bases from J, with 8 bases in between. The CDR3 extends over 14 amino acids. Germline V CDR1 and CDR2: LGHDT, YNNKEL (reference sequence). CDR3 region: CASSQEAGHYGYTF. The CDR3 DNA sequence: TGTGCCAGCAGCCAAGAAGCAGGGCACTATGGCTACACCTTC.

This chain connects TRBV28 to TRBJ1-1; D gene ambiguous. Germline assignment: CDR1 MDHEN and CDR2 SYDVKM. The ends were cut back, 5 bases at V and 1 base at J, with 14 bases in the middle. The CDR3 totals 15 residues. The CDR3 here is CASSPSGAGNTEAFF. CDR3 bases: TGTGCCAGCAGTCCCAGCGGTGCCGGGAACACTGAAGCTTTCTTT.

The CDR3 region has the DNA TGTGCCAGCAGAAGGACGGGGAACACCGGGGAGCTGTTTTTT. Protein product: CASRRTGNTGELFF. The chain couples TRBV25-1 to TRBJ2-2; D ambiguous. CDR3 length equals 14 residues. Germline V lookup: CDR1 MGHDK, CDR2 SYGVNS. V lost 6 bases, J lost 1 base, and 9 bases lay in between.

The CDR3 region has the DNA TGCGCCAGCAGCGTCCAGGGGGGAAGCGAGCAGTACTTC. This encodes CASSVQGGSEQYF. This sequence joins TRBV5-1 and TRBJ2-7, with a tentative D call TRBD1 (7 bases). Between the trimmed V and J ends, which lost 4 bases and 6 bases, there was a span of 14 bases. In germline, CDR1 is SGHRS, CDR2 YFSETQ. This CDR3 is 13 amino acids long.